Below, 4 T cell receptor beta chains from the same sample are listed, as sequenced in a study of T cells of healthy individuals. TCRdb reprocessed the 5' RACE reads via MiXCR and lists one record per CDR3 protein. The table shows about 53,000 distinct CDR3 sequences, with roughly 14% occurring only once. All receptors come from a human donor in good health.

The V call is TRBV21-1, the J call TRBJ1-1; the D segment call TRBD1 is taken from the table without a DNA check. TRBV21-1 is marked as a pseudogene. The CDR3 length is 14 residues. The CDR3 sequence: CASRSGTGQIEAFF. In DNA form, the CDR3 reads TGTGCCAGCAGGTCCGGGACAGGGCAAATTGAAGCTTTCTTT.

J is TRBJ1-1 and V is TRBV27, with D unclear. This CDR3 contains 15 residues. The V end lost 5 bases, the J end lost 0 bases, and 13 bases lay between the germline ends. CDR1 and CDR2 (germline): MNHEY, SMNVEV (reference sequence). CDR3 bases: TGTGCCAGCAGTGTGACGTATGGGTTGAACACTGAAGCTTTCTTT. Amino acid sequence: CASSVTYGLNTEAFF.

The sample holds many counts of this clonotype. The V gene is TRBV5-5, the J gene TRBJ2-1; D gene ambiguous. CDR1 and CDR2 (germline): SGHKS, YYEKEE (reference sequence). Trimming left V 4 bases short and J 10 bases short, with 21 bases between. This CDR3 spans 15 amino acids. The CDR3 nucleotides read TGTGCCAGCAGCCGAACACTTCTAGATACAAACGAGCAGTTCTTC. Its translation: CASSRTLLDTNEQFF. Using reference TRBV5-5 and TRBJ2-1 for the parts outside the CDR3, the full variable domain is DAGVTQSPTHLIKTRGQQVTLRCSPISGHKSVSWYQQVLGQGPQFIFQYYEKEERGRGNFPDRFSARQFPNYSSELNVNALLLGDSALYLCASSRTLLDTNEQFFGPGTRLTVL.

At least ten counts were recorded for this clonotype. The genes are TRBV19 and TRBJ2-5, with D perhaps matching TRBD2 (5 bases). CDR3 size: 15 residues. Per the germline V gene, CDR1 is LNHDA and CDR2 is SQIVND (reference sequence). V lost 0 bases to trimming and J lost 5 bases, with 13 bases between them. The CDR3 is CASSIEAAAYETQYF. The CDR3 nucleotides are TGTGCCAGTAGTATAGAAGCAGCGGCGTACGAGACCCAGTACTTC.